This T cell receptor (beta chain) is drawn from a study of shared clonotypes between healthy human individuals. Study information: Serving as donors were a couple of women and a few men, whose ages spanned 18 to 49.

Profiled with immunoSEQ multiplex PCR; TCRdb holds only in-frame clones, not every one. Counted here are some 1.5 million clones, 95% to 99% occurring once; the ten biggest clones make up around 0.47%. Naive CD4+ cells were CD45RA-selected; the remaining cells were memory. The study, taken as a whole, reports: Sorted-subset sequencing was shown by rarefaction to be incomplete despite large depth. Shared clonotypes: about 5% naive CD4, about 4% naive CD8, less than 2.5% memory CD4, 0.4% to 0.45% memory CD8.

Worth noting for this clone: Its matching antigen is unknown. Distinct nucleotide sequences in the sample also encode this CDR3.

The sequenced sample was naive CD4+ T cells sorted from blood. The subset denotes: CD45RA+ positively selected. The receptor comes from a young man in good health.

The CDR3 reads CASSSQQETQYF. CDR3 DNA: TGCGCCAGCAGCTCACAGCAAGAGACCCAGTACTTC. The chain employs TRBV5-1 and TRBJ2-5; D gene unclear. The length of the CDR3 is 12 residues. Germline CDR1 SGHRS, CDR2 YFSETQ. V was pared by 3 bases and J by 2 bases, with 5 bases between.